In its sample, the clone carrying this T cell receptor beta chain was seen a few times. Germline CDR1 reads MDHEN; CDR2 reads SYDVKM. The CDR3 loop spans 12 amino acids. V lost 1 base, J lost 2 bases, and 3 bases lay in between. Per the original data handling: Nucleated cell counts were estimated from reference gene primer amplification. The method was immunoSEQ multiplex PCR; TCRdb's version includes in-frame clones alone and lacks a portion of them. V, J and clone size derive from that table, while D and trimming were established from the DNA sequence. Of 200,000 to 250,000 clones in the sample, roughly 91% were seen once. This entry comes from a study of blood T cell repertoires in COVID-19. As for the study in general: Acute and convalescent COVID-19 samples came from the United States, Italy and Spain.

The rearrangement links TRBV28 to TRBJ2-7; D unresolved. This receptor was obtained from a man under 40 in a cohort exposed to, infected with or recovered from COVID-19 (not recorded which). The sample was PBMCs or T cells enriched from blood (not recorded which). The CDR3 sequence: CASSLLTYEQYF. In nucleotides, the CDR3 is TGTGCCAGCAGTTTATTAACCTACGAGCAGTACTTC.